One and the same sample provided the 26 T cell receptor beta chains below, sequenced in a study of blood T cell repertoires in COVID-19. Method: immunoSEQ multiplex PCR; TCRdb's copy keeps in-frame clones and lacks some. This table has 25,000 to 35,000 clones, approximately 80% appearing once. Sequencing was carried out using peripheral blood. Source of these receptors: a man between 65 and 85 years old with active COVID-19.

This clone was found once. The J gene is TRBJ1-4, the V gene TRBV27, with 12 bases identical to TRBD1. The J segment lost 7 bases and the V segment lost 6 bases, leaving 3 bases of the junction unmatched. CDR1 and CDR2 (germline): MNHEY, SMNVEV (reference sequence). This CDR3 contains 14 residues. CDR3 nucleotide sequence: TGTGCCAGCAGGGGACAGGGGGCCGGTGAAAAACTGTTTTTT. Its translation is CASRGQGAGEKLFF.

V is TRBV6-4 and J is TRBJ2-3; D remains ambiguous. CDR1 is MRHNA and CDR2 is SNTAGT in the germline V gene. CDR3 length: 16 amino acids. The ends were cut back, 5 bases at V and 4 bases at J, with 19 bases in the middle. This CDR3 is CASSHETGSGADTQYF. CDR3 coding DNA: TGTGCCAGCAGTCACGAGACTGGGTCGGGTGCAGATACGCAGTATTTT.

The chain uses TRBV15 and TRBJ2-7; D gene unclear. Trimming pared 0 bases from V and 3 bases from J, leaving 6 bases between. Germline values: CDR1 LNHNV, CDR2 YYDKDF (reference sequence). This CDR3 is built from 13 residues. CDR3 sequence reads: CATSREQLYEQYF. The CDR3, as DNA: TGTGCCACCAGCAGAGAACAGCTCTACGAGCAGTACTTC.

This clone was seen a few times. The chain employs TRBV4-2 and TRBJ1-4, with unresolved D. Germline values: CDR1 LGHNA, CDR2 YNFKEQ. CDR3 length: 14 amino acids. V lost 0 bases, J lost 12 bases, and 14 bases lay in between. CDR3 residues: CASSQEPTAEELFF. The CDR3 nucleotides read TGTGCCAGCAGCCAAGAGCCAACGGCTGAGGAACTGTTTTTT.

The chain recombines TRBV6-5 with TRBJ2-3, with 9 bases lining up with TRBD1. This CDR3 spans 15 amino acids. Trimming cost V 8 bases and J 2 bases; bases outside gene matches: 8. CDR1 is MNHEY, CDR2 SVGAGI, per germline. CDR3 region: CASQLDRGSTDTQYF. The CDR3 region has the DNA TGTGCCAGCCAGTTGGACAGGGGTTCCACAGATACGCAGTATTTT.

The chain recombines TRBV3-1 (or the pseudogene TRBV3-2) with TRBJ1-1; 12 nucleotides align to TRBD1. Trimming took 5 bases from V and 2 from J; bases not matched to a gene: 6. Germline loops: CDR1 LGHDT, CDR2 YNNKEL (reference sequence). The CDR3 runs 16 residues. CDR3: CASSTRDRGPNTEAFF. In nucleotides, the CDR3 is TGTGCCAGCAGCACCCGGGACAGGGGGCCAAACACTGAAGCTTTCTTT.

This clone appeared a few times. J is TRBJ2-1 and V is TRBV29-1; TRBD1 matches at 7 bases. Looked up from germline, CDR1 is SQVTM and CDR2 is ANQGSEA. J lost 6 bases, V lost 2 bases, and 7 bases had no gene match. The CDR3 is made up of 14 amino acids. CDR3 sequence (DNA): TGCAGCGTTGAACCGGGACAGTCCCCCAATGAGCAGTTCTTC. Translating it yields CSVEPGQSPNEQFF.

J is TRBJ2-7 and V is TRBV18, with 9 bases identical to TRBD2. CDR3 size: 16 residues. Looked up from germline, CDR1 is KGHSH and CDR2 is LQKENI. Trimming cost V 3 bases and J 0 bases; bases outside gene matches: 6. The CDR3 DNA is TGTGCCAGCTCACCGCGACTAGCGGAGAACTCCTACGAGCAGTACTTC. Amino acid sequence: CASSPRLAENSYEQYF.

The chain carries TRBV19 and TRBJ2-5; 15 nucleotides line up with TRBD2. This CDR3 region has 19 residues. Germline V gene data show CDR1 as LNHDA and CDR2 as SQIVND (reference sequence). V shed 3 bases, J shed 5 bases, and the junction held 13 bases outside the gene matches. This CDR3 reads CASSIRGTSGGLWSETQYF. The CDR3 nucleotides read TGTGCCAGTAGTATCCGCGGGACTAGCGGGGGGTTGTGGTCGGAGACCCAGTACTTC.

The CDR3 spells CASSLRQTNTEAFF. The CDR3 DNA is TGTGCCAGCAGTTTACGACAGACGAACACTGAAGCTTTCTTT. V and J are TRBV28 and TRBJ1-1, with a tentative D call TRBD1 (5 bases). The V gene's germline CDR1 is MDHEN and CDR2 SYDVKM. The V gene lost 2 bases and the J gene lost 1 base, with 8 bases spanning the gap. This CDR3 region has 14 residues.

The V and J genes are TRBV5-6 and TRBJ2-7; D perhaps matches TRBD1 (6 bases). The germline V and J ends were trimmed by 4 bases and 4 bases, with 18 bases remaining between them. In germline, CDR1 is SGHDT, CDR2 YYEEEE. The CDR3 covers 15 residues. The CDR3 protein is CASSRSQGFKYEQYF. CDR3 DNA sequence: TGTGCCAGCAGCCGGAGTCAGGGGTTCAAATACGAGCAGTACTTC.

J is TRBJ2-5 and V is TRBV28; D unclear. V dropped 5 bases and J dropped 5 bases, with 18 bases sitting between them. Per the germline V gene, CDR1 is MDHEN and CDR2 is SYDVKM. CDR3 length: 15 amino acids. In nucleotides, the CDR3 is TGTGCCAGCAGTCCCCGGGTTGCGCAACGGGAGACCCAGTACTTC. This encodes CASSPRVAQRETQYF.

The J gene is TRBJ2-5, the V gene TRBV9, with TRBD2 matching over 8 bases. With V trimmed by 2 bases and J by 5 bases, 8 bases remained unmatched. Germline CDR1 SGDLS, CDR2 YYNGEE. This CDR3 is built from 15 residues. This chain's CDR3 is CASSVGGAGVETQYF. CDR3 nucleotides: TGTGCCAGCAGCGTGGGTGGAGCGGGAGTTGAGACCCAGTACTTC.

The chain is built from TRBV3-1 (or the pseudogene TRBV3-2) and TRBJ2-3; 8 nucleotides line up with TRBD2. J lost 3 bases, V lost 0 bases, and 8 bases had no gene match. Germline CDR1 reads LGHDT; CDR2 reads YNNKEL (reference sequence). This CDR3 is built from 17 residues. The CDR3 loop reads CASSQELAGGETDTQYF. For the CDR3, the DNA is TGTGCCAGCAGCCAAGAATTGGCGGGAGGAGAAACAGATACGCAGTATTTT.

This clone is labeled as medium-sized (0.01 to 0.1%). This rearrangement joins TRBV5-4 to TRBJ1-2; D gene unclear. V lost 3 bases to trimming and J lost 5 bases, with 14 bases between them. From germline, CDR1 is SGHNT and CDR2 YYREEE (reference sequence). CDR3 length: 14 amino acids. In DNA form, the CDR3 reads TGTGCCAGCAGCTACGGGAGGAATCCTTATGGCTACACCTTC. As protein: CASSYGRNPYGYTF.

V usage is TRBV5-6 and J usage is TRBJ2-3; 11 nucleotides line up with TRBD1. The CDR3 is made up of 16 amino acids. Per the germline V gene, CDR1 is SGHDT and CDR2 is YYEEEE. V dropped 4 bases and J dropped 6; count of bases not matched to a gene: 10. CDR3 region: CASSASGTGGSDTQYF. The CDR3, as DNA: TGTGCCAGCAGCGCATCCGGGACAGGGGGGTCTGATACGCAGTATTTT.

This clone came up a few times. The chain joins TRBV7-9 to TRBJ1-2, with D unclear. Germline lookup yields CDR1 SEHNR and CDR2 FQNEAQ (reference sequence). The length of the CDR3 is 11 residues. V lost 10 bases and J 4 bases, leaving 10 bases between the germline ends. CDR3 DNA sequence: TGTGCCACCGGAGGGATCTATGGCTACACCTTC. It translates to CATGGIYGYTF.

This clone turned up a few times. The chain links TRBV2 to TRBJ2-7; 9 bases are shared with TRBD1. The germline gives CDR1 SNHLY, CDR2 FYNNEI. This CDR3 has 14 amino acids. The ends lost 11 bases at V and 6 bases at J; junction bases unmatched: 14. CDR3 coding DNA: TGTGCCGACCGGTGGGACAGGGAATTTTCCGAGCAGTACTTC. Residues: CADRWDREFSEQYF.

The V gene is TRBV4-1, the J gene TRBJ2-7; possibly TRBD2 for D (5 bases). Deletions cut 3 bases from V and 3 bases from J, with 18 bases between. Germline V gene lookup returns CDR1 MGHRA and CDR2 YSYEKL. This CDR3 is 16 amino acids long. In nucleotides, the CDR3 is TGCGCCAGCAGCCAGCCCGGACGGGATAACGACTACGAGCAGTACTTC. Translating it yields CASSQPGRDNDYEQYF.

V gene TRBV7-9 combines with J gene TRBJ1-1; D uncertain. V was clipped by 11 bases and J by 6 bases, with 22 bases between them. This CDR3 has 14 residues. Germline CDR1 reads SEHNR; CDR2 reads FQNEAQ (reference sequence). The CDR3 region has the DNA TGTGCCGGCACTATAGTGAGGGAGGCCGCTGAAGCTTTCTTT. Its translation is CAGTIVREAAEAFF.

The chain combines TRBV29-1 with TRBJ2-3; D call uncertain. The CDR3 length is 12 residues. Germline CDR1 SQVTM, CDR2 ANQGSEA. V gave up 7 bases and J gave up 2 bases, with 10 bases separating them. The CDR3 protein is CSGRLDTDTQYF. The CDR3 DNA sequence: TGCAGCGGCAGACTCGACACAGATACGCAGTATTTT.

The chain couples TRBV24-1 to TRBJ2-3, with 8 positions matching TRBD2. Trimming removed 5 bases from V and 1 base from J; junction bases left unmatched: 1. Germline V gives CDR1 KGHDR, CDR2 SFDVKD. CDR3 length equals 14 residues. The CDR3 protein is CATSGSGGTDTQYF. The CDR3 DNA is TGTGCCACCAGTGGTAGCGGGGGCACAGATACGCAGTATTTT.

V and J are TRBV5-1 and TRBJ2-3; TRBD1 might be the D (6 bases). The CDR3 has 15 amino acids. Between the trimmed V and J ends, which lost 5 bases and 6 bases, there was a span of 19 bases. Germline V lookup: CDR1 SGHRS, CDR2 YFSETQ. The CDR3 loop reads CASSSTGNRVDTQYF. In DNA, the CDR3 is TGCGCCAGCAGTTCTACAGGGAATCGGGTTGATACGCAGTATTTT.

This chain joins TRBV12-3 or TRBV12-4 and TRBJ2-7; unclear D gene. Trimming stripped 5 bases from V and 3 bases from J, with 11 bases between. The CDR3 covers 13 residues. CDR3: CASSLGLSYEQYF. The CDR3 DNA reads TGTGCCAGCAGTCTCGGGTTGAGCTACGAGCAGTACTTC.

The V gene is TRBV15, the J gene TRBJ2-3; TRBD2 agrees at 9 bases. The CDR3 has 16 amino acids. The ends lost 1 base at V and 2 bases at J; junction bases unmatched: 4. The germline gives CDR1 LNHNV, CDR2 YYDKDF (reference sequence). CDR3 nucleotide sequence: TGTGCCACCAGCAGAGGTAGCGGGGGCACCACAGATACGCAGTATTTT. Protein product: CATSRGSGGTTDTQYF.

The chain's CDR3 is CAWSVPDRGEAFF. The CDR3 nucleotides read TGTGCCTGGAGTGTACCGGACAGGGGGGAAGCTTTCTTT. The gene calls are TRBV30 and TRBJ1-1, with 10 bases identical to TRBD1. CDR1 and CDR2 (germline): GTSNPN, SVGIG (reference sequence). V lost 0 bases to trimming and J lost 8 bases; unmatched junction nucleotides: 3. This CDR3 has 13 residues. Combining the CDR3 with reference TRBV30 and TRBJ1-1 gives the whole variable domain SQTIHQWPATLVQPVGSPLSLECTVEGTSNPNLYWYRQAAGRGLQLLFYSVGIGQISSEVPQNLSASRPQDRQFILSSKKLLLSDSGFYLCAWSVPDRGEAFFGQGTRLTVV.